This TCR beta chain emerged from a study of shared clonotypes between healthy human individuals. Germline V gene data show CDR1 as SGHRS and CDR2 as YFSETQ. CDR3 length: 14 amino acids. Deletions cut 0 bases from V and 3 bases from J, with 6 bases between. This clone appeared a few times. The same CDR3 arises from other DNA sequences in this sample as well. Data came from immunoSEQ multiplex PCR; TCRdb stores just in-frame clones and leaves some out. This table holds 1,400,000 or so clones, about 98.5% found once. The rearrangement uses TRBV5-1 and TRBJ1-4; D not resolved. This TCR was sampled from a man aged 30-40 years in good health. Material: naive CD4+ T cells sorted from blood. Described subset: CD45RA+ positively selected. DNA of the CDR3: TGCGCCAGCAGCTTGGGGGGAGCTAATGAAAAACTGTTTTTT. Translation gives CASSLGGANEKLFF.